This T cell receptor beta chain was recovered during a study of blood T cell repertoires in COVID-19. Study-wide background: The study drew acute and convalescent COVID-19 samples from the United States, Italy and Spain.

Seattle's enrolled individuals joined amid active infection and were then monitored longitudinally. The CDR3 totals 16 residues. CDR1 and CDR2 (germline): MDHEN, SYDVKM. J was trimmed by 5 bases and V by 10 bases; bases with no gene match: 20. How the authors handled the data: Amplification of reference gene primers was used by the study to estimate nucleated cell counts. TCRdb's table, derived via immunoSEQ multiplex PCR, lists solely in-frame clones and lacks some. V, J and clone size are taken as reported in that table, and D and trimming were inferred from the DNA itself. The table shows 200,000 or so clones, with roughly 76% occurring only once.

The rearrangement joins TRBV28 to TRBJ2-7; 7 bases map to TRBD1. Sequenced input: peripheral blood. This TCR derives from a woman of 80 years or more with COVID-19, enrolled during active disease. The CDR3 protein is CATFSVSPRGSDEQYF. CDR3 nucleotides: TGTGCCACCTTTTCCGTTTCCCCCAGGGGGAGCGACGAGCAGTACTTC.